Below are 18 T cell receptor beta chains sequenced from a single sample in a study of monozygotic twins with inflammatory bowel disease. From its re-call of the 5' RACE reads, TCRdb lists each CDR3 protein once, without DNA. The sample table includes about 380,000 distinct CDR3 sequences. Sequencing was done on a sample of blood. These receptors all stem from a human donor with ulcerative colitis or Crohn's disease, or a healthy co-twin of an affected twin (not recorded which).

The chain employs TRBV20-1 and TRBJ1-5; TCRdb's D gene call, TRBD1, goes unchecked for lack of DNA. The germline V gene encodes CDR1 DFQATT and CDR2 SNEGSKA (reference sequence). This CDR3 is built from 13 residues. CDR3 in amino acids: CSAQAGMQQPQHF.

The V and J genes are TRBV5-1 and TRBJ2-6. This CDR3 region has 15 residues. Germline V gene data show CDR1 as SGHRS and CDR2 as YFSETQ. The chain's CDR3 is CASSLDISGANVLTF.

The CDR3 spells CSARTQGATGELFF. J is TRBJ2-2 and V is TRBV20-1; TCRdb proposes TRBD1, but this gene call is untestable without DNA. Germline CDR1 is DFQATT and CDR2 is SNEGSKA (reference sequence). The CDR3 loop spans 14 amino acids.

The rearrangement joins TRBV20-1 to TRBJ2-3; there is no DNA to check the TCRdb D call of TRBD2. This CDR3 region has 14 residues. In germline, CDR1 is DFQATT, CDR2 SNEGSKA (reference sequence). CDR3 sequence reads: CSARFSVNTDTQYF.

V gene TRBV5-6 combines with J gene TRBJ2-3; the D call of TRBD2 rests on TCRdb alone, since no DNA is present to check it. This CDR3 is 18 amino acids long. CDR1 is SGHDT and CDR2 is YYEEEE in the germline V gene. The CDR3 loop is CASSLDGEGRKAADTQYF.

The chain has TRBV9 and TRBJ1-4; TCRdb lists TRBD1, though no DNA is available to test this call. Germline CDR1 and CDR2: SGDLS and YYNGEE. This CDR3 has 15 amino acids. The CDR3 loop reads CASSVLQGMNEKLFF.

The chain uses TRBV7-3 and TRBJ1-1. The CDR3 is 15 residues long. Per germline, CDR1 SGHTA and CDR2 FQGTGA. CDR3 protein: CASSLSPGVNTEAFF.

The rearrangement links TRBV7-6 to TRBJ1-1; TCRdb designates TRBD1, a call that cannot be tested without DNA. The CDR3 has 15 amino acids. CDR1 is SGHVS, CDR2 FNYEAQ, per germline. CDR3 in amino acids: CASSSGQGKFSEAFF.

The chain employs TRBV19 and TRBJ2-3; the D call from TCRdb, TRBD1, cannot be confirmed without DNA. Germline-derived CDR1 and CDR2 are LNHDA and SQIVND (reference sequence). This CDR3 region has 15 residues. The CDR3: CASSPDGTEFATQYF.

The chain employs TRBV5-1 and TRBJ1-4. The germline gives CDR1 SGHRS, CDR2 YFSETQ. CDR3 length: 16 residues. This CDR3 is CASSFSLGPTNEKLFF.

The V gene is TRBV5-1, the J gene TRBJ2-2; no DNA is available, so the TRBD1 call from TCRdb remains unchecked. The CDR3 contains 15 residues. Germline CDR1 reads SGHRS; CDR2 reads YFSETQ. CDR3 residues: CASSLAQGGTGELFF.

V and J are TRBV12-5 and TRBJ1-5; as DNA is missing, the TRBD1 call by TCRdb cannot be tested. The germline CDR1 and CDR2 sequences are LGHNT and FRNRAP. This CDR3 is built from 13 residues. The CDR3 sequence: CASGFEGNQPQHF.

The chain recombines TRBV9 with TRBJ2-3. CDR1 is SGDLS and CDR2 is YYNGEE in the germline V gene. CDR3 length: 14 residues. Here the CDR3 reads CASSVVASEETQYF.

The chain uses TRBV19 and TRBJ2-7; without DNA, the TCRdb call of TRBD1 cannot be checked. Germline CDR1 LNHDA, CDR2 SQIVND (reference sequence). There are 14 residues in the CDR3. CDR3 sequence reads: CASNPDASSYEQYF.

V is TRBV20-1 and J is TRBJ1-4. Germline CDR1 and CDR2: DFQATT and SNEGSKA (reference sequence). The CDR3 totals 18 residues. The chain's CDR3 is CSARDLAAGLPLGEKLFF.

This chain's CDR3 is CATRVSSSQPQHF. J is TRBJ1-5 and V is TRBV15. The CDR3 has 13 amino acids. Germline V gene data show CDR1 as LNHNV and CDR2 as YYDKDF (reference sequence).

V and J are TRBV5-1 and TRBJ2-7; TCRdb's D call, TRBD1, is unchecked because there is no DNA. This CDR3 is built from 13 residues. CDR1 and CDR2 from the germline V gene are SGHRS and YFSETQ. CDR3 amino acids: CASSFPGTVEQYF.

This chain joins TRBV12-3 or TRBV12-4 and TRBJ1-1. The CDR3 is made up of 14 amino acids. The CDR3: CASIEGWENTEAFF.